The next 12 T cell receptor beta chains were all read from a single sample in a study of T cell responses to AZD1222 COVID-19 vaccine. TCRdb's copy holds only in-frame clones and misses some; the assay was immunoSEQ multiplex PCR. This table holds some 140,000 clones, around 90% found once. The starting material was peripheral blood, obtained on day 0 of AZD1222 vaccination. Receptor source: an adult in good health.

This chain links TRBV30 with TRBJ1-5; 7 bases are a match to TRBD1. Trimming cost V 2 bases and J 7 bases; bases outside gene matches: 5. Germline assignment: CDR1 GTSNPN and CDR2 SVGIG (reference sequence). The CDR3 loop spans 13 amino acids. Here the CDR3 reads CAWSSGGGQPQHF. The DNA of the CDR3 is TGTGCCTGGAGTTCAGGGGGTGGCCAGCCCCAGCATTTT.

The chain links TRBV5-6 to TRBJ1-2; 7 bases align to TRBD1. Germline V CDR1 and CDR2: SGHDT, YYEEEE. This CDR3 has 16 amino acids. Trimming cost V 4 bases and J 5 bases; bases outside gene matches: 14. The CDR3 reads CASSPLKRKGAYGYTF. DNA of the CDR3: TGTGCCAGCAGCCCCCTGAAGAGAAAGGGGGCTTATGGCTACACCTTC.

This clone turned up a few times. The J gene is TRBJ1-1, the V gene TRBV6-5; D uncertain. With 1 base removed from V and 10 bases from J, the gap between germline ends came to 7 bases. This CDR3 contains 11 residues. Germline V CDR1 and CDR2: MNHEY, SVGAGI. The CDR3 here is CASSYLKRAFF. For the CDR3, the DNA is TGTGCCAGCAGTTACTTAAAAAGAGCTTTCTTT.

This rearrangement joins TRBV4-2 to TRBJ1-2; possibly TRBD1 for D (6 bases). Germline V gives CDR1 LGHNA, CDR2 YNFKEQ. V was trimmed by 0 bases and J by 4 bases, leaving 9 bases between them. CDR3 length: 14 amino acids. This chain's CDR3 is CASSQDRGAYGYTF. The CDR3 coding sequence is TGTGCCAGCAGCCAAGATCGGGGGGCCTATGGCTACACCTTC.

The genes are TRBV6-5 and TRBJ2-1; 9 bases agree with TRBD2. The CDR3 runs 15 residues. The germline CDR1 and CDR2 sequences are MNHEY and SVGAGI. After removal of 7 bases from V and 8 bases from J, the junction contained 12 bases not matched to a gene. Here the CDR3 reads CASTSRGLASYEQFF. CDR3 nucleotides: TGTGCCAGCACTTCCCGGGGACTAGCCTCGTATGAGCAGTTCTTC.

This chain uses TRBV30 with TRBJ1-1; D remains ambiguous. Germline CDR1 reads GTSNPN; CDR2 reads SVGIG (reference sequence). Deletions cut 3 bases from V and 4 bases from J, with 15 bases between. This CDR3 spans 14 amino acids. The CDR3 loop reads CAWRGSQVVTEAFF. Written as DNA, the CDR3 is TGTGCCTGGAGAGGGTCCCAGGTCGTCACTGAAGCTTTCTTT.

This chain connects TRBV11-2 to TRBJ2-7, with D perhaps TRBD2 (5 bases). Germline V gene sequence: CDR1 SGHAT, CDR2 FQNNGV. This CDR3 is built from 14 residues. Deletions cut 5 bases from V and 6 bases from J, with 17 bases between. In DNA, the CDR3 is TGTGCCAGCAGCGCCCTCGGAGGACGCTTCGAGCAGTACTTC. As protein: CASSALGGRFEQYF.

This clone was observed a handful of times. The V call is TRBV5-1, the J call TRBJ2-5; 12 nucleotides agree with TRBD2. CDR1 and CDR2 from the germline V gene are SGHRS and YFSETQ. V lost 2 bases to trimming and J lost 5 bases; unmatched junction nucleotides: 4. This CDR3 contains 15 residues. Here the CDR3 reads CASSLRGLAGETQYF. As DNA, the CDR3 is TGCGCCAGCAGCTTACGCGGACTAGCGGGGGAGACCCAGTACTTC.

This chain joins TRBV10-3 and TRBJ2-1, with 13 bases lining up with TRBD2. Germline values: CDR1 ENHRY, CDR2 SYGVKD. The junction had 9 bases not matched to a gene; V was cut back by 8 bases and J by 8 bases. CDR3 length: 15 amino acids. CDR3: CAIVKGLAGVDEQFF. The CDR3 DNA sequence: TGTGCCATCGTAAAAGGACTAGCGGGAGTGGATGAGCAGTTCTTC.

This chain uses TRBV14 with TRBJ1-4, with TRBD1 identical over 9 bases. Germline V lookup: CDR1 SGHDN, CDR2 FVKESK. The V segment lost 4 bases and the J segment 0 bases; nucleotides outside the gene matches: 0. The CDR3 spans 15 residues. The CDR3: CASSRQGATNEKLFF. The DNA for the CDR3 is TGTGCCAGCAGCCGACAGGGGGCAACTAATGAAAAACTGTTTTTT.

CDR3 loop: CASSELKGDTIYF. CDR3 sequence (DNA): TGTGCCAGCAGTGAATTGAAGGGGGACACCATATATTTT. V is TRBV6-1 and J is TRBJ1-3, with a weak D call TRBD1 (6 bases). Per germline, CDR1 MNHNS and CDR2 SASEGT. The CDR3 consists of 13 residues. Trimming removed 2 bases from V and 8 bases from J, with 10 bases in between.

This clone was observed a single time. This chain links TRBV11-1 with TRBJ1-1; 8 bases match TRBD1. With V trimmed by 5 bases and J by 5 bases, 10 bases remained unmatched. CDR1 and CDR2 from the germline V gene are SGHAT and FQDESV (reference sequence). The length of the CDR3 is 15 residues. As DNA, the CDR3 is TGTGCCAGCAGCCCAATACTCAGGGGGCGTACTGAAGCTTTCTTT. Amino acids: CASSPILRGRTEAFF.